This record covers a single TCR beta chain. Its matching antigen is unknown. The data belong to a study of T cell responses to AZD1222 COVID-19 vaccine. Study-level results: Donors, mostly white British, included more females; clonal diversity was possibly underestimated. Along spike, vaccine-associated CD4 TCRs were found throughout, with dominance at 160-218 and 743-854. Spike-specific TCRs gained breadth and depth after people received two AZD1222 doses. Regions left unmutated in variants are reportedly the target of nearly half of spike-specific TCRs.

Libraries were prepared by immunoSEQ multiplex PCR; TCRdb keeps only in-frame clonotypes and omits some of them. The data hold approximately 80,000 clones, with over 80% observed a single time. Germline CDR1 and CDR2: WSHSY and SAAADI. This CDR3 is built from 14 residues. V was trimmed by 2 bases and J by 4 bases, leaving 12 bases between them. The V and J genes are TRBV10-2 and TRBJ2-7; a weak D match, TRBD1 (5 bases). The sequence came from an adult in good health. The sample in question was peripheral blood, obtained on day 0 of AZD1222 vaccination. The CDR3 is CASSENPDIYEQYF. The CDR3 DNA reads as TGCGCCAGCAGTGAGAACCCGGACATATACGAGCAGTACTTC.